The 3 T cell receptor beta chains reported below all come from one sample, sequenced in a study of CD8 T cells in ankylosing spondylitis. General study results and limits: In ankylosing spondylitis blood, a motif of eight highly homologous TCR beta variants appeared characteristic.

TCRdb re-derived calls from the 5' RACE reads in MiXCR, one entry per CDR3 protein. The data hold approximately 520,000 distinct CDR3 sequences, with about 5.7% observed a single time. These TCRs' antigens remain unknown. Material for sequencing was blood, either unsorted or a sorted T cell fraction (not recorded which). Every receptor here comes from a male donor with ankylosing spondylitis.

This clonotype was recorded many times. V and J are TRBV7-6 and TRBJ1-5; TRBD1 is a possible D gene (5 bases). From germline, CDR1 is SGHVS and CDR2 FNYEAQ. Trimming removed 8 bases at V and 8 bases at J, with 22 bases between. The CDR3 has 15 residues. CDR3 nucleotides: TGTGCCAGCGACGCGGGGCTAAGACGATGGAAGCCCCAGCATTTT. This translates into CASDAGLRRWKPQHF.

In its sample, this clonotype was seen many times. This chain links TRBV27 with TRBJ2-5; weak D call: TRBD2 (5 bases). Between the trimmed V and J ends, which lost 1 base and 3 bases, there was a span of 9 bases. CDR3 length equals 14 residues. Germline CDR1 is MNHEY and CDR2 is SMNVEV (reference sequence). In DNA form, the CDR3 reads TGTGCCAGCAGTTTATACGGGGTCGAAGAGACCCAGTACTTC. Translated: CASSLYGVEETQYF.

In this sample, this clonotype turned up many times. The rearrangement links TRBV20-1 to TRBJ1-1, with 7 positions matching TRBD1. This CDR3 spans 14 amino acids. CDR1 and CDR2 (germline): DFQATT, SNEGSKA (reference sequence). V shed 3 bases and J 5 bases; nucleotides not matched to a gene: 9. In DNA form, the CDR3 reads TGCAGTGCTAGTCCAGGGGGAGTATTAACTGAAGCTTTCTTT. This sequence encodes CSASPGGVLTEAFF.